Below are 9 T cell receptor beta chains sequenced from a single sample in a study of graft-versus-host responses after intestinal transplantation. The repertoire was sequenced with immunoSEQ multiplex PCR; TCRdb's copy has only in-frame clones and lacks some. Of about 20,000 clones in the sample, 86% are singletons; the top ten hold about 9.4%. This specimen was PBMCs, taken around 230 days after intestinal transplant. The origin of the receptors is a human patient who received an intestinal transplant, so some T cells may come from the graft donor.

The V gene is TRBV5-8, the J gene TRBJ2-5, with TRBD2 matching over 8 bases. With 3 bases clipped from V and 5 bases from J, the junction kept 9 bases outside the gene matches. The CDR3 spans 15 residues. Germline CDR1 SGHTS, CDR2 YDEGEE. The CDR3 loop reads CASSSVAGGGETQYF. CDR3 in DNA: TGTGCCAGCAGCTCTGTCGCGGGGGGCGGTGAGACCCAGTACTTC. Combining the CDR3 with reference TRBV5-8 and TRBJ2-5 gives the whole variable domain EAGVTQSPTHLIKTRGQQATLRCSPISGHTSVYWYQQALGLGLQFLLWYDEGEERNRGNFPPRFSGRQFPNYSSELNVNALELEDSALYLCASSSVAGGGETQYFGPGTRLLVL.

In this sample, this clone turned up once. The chain recombines TRBV20-1 with TRBJ2-3; D remains ambiguous. The germline V gene has CDR1 DFQATT and CDR2 SNEGSKA (reference sequence). This CDR3 spans 11 amino acids. Trimming pared 6 bases from V and 2 bases from J, leaving 6 bases between. CDR3 in amino acids: CSAYFTDTQYF. The CDR3 bases are TGCAGTGCCTACTTCACAGATACGCAGTATTTT.

The chain joins TRBV18 to TRBJ1-2; D might be TRBD1 (5 bases). CDR3 size: 19 residues. Germline V gene sequence: CDR1 KGHSH, CDR2 LQKENI. Trimming removed 5 bases from V and 2 bases from J, with 27 bases in between. CDR3 DNA: TGTGCCAGCTCAGTAAGGGGTGTTCCCGGGAGAGGGGAGAACTATGGCTACACCTTC. Protein product: CASSVRGVPGRGENYGYTF.

This chain connects TRBV7-6 to TRBJ1-1; D possibly corresponds to TRBD1 (5 bases). V lost 3 bases and J lost 6, with 20 bases in between. Germline V gene sequence: CDR1 SGHVS, CDR2 FNYEAQ. CDR3 length equals 16 residues. The CDR3 here is CASSLVRGDKRPEAFF. The CDR3 nucleotides read TGTGCCAGCAGCTTGGTCCGGGGCGACAAGAGGCCTGAAGCTTTCTTT.

Here the CDR3 DNA reads TGCGCCAGCAGTGAGTCAGCGGGGGCGTTCCAAGAGACCCAGTACTTC. The encoded protein is CASSESAGAFQETQYF. The gene calls are TRBV10-1 and TRBJ2-5; 8 bases agree with TRBD2. This CDR3 has 16 residues. Germline CDR1 reads WNHNN; CDR2 reads SYGVQD (reference sequence). With 0 bases clipped from V and 1 base from J, the junction kept 4 bases outside the gene matches.

The chain uses TRBV18 and TRBJ2-2, with 8 bases aligning to TRBD1. The V and J ends lost 4 bases and 3 bases, in that order; junction bases with no gene match: 7. This CDR3 has 16 residues. Per germline, CDR1 KGHSH and CDR2 LQKENI. CDR3: CASSLTQGADTGELFF. The CDR3 DNA follows: TGTGCCAGCTCACTAACCCAGGGGGCGGACACCGGGGAGCTGTTTTTT.

J is TRBJ2-2 and V is TRBV11-3; no firm D call. Per germline, CDR1 SGHNT and CDR2 YENEEA. The V end lost 1 base, the J end lost 4 bases, and 4 bases lay between the germline ends. The CDR3 length is 13 residues. For the CDR3, the DNA is TGTGCCAGCAGCTTAGCTAGCACCGGGGAGCTGTTTTTT. It codes for CASSLASTGELFF.

The chain joins TRBV4-1 to TRBJ2-7, with D perhaps TRBD1 (5 bases). Germline V gene sequence: CDR1 MGHRA, CDR2 YSYEKL. The CDR3 is made up of 17 amino acids. Between the trimmed V and J ends, which lost 2 bases and 5 bases, there was a span of 22 bases. The CDR3 DNA sequence: TGCGCCAGCAGCCAAAATAGCTTACCTGGAACACAGGACGAGCAGTACTTC. It codes for CASSQNSLPGTQDEQYF.

A single count supports this clone. The chain is built from TRBV6-1 and TRBJ2-7, with TRBD1 matching over 7 bases. CDR1 is MNHNS, CDR2 SASEGT, per germline. CDR3 length: 13 amino acids. V gave up 8 bases and J gave up 5 bases; unmatched junction bases: 9. The CDR3 DNA is TGTGCCAGCGCTTGGGACAGAGTGGACGAGCAGTACTTC. Its translation: CASAWDRVDEQYF.